Below, 18 T cell receptor beta chains from the same sample are listed, as sequenced in a study of shared clonotypes between healthy human individuals. The method was immunoSEQ multiplex PCR; TCRdb's version includes in-frame clones alone and lacks a portion of them. The table has hundreds of thousands of clones, about 80% seen once. Material for sequencing was memory CD4+ T cells sorted from blood. Subset here: CD45RA-negative fraction. The source is a young woman in good health.

J is TRBJ2-3 and V is TRBV5-1; D uncertain. The CDR3 loop spans 15 amino acids. Trimming removed 0 bases at V and 2 bases at J, with 10 bases between. Germline CDR1 is SGHRS and CDR2 is YFSETQ. The DNA for the CDR3 is TGCGCCAGCAGCTTGGCCCATGGGCTCACAGATACGCAGTATTTT. It encodes CASSLAHGLTDTQYF.

V usage is TRBV2 and J usage is TRBJ2-3, with D uncertain. CDR3 length: 14 amino acids. The germline CDR1 and CDR2 sequences are SNHLY and FYNNEI. The germline V and J ends were trimmed by 4 bases and 5 bases, with 13 bases remaining between them. This CDR3 is CASSVPRPGDTQYF. The CDR3 DNA reads as TGTGCCAGCAGTGTCCCACGGCCGGGAGATACGCAGTATTTT.

The chain is built from TRBV7-2 and TRBJ1-2; TRBD1 agrees at 10 bases. Trimming removed 5 bases from V and 2 bases from J; junction bases left unmatched: 5. This CDR3 contains 15 residues. Germline V gene data show CDR1 as SGHTA and CDR2 as FQGNSA. The CDR3 is CASSPGTGVNYGYTF. The CDR3, as DNA: TGTGCCAGCAGCCCAGGGACAGGGGTAAACTATGGCTACACCTTC.

The table lists this clone with a few counts. The sample holds other DNA sequences that translate to the same CDR3. The CDR3, as DNA: TGCAGCGTTGACCCAGGAAACACTGAAGCTTTCTTT. This translates into CSVDPGNTEAFF. The rearrangement uses TRBV29-1 and TRBJ1-1; D gene ambiguous. CDR1 and CDR2 from the germline V gene are SQVTM and ANQGSEA. This CDR3 contains 12 residues. The V end was cut by 3 bases, the J end by 2 bases, with 7 bases between.

V gene TRBV2 combines with J gene TRBJ1-5; 9 bases align to TRBD1. CDR1 and CDR2 (germline): SNHLY, FYNNEI. The CDR3 is made up of 15 amino acids. After removal of 8 bases from V and 0 bases from J, the junction contained 5 bases not matched to a gene. The CDR3 nucleotides are TGTGCCAGCTTACAGGGGGCGGATAGCAATCAGCCCCAGCATTTT. Its protein is CASLQGADSNQPQHF.

Concerning this clone itself: At the DNA level, this CDR3 is encoded by other sequences in the same sample as well. The V gene is TRBV27, the J gene TRBJ1-5; D unresolved. This CDR3 contains 12 residues. Trimming pared 3 bases from V and 7 bases from J, leaving 7 bases between. Germline V lookup: CDR1 MNHEY, CDR2 SMNVEV (reference sequence). The CDR3 is CASSFLGQPQHF. The CDR3 DNA sequence: TGTGCCAGCAGTTTCCTCGGGCAGCCCCAGCATTTT.

The J gene is TRBJ2-2, the V gene TRBV9, with D possibly TRBD1 on 6 matching bases. The CDR3 has 16 amino acids. From germline, CDR1 is SGDLS and CDR2 YYNGEE. V was shortened by 4 bases and J by 2 bases, with 15 bases between the two germline ends. CDR3 protein: CASSPLGHDNTGELFF. The CDR3 DNA follows: TGTGCCAGCAGCCCGTTGGGACACGACAACACCGGGGAGCTGTTTTTT.

The chain links TRBV7-3 to TRBJ2-2, with a tentative D call TRBD2 (6 bases). Looked up from germline, CDR1 is SGHTA and CDR2 is FQGTGA. Trimming cost V 5 bases and J 10 bases, with 23 bases left between them. The CDR3 runs 16 residues. The CDR3 DNA reads TGTGCCAGCAGCCCGTACAATAGACTAGGGTCGGAGGAGCTGTTTTTT. It codes for CASSPYNRLGSEELFF.

This clone was recorded a few times. The chain is built from TRBV11-1 and TRBJ2-3; TRBD2 agrees at 14 bases. V gave up 5 bases and J gave up 5 bases; unmatched junction bases: 9. Germline CDR1 and CDR2: SGHAT and FQDESV (reference sequence). This CDR3 spans 17 amino acids. This CDR3 is CASSPGTSGSSGDTQYF. Here the CDR3 DNA reads TGTGCCAGCAGCCCCGGGACTAGCGGGAGTTCGGGAGATACGCAGTATTTT.

The rearrangement uses TRBV28 and TRBJ2-7; 12 bases line up with TRBD1. The J segment lost 4 bases and the V segment lost 6 bases, leaving 4 bases of the junction unmatched. This CDR3 contains 14 residues. Germline CDR1 is MDHEN and CDR2 is SYDVKM. The CDR3 DNA follows: TGTGCCAGCAGGTCGGGACAGGGGGCATACGAGCAGTACTTC. This translates into CASRSGQGAYEQYF.

This sequence joins TRBV30 and TRBJ2-7, with D uncertain. V shed 2 bases and J shed 0 bases, with 8 bases lying between them. The CDR3 runs 13 residues. Germline loops: CDR1 GTSNPN, CDR2 SVGIG (reference sequence). The CDR3: CAWSHGNSYEQYF. CDR3 nucleotide sequence: TGTGCCTGGAGTCATGGGAACTCCTACGAGCAGTACTTC.

V usage is TRBV5-1 and J usage is TRBJ1-1; 11 nucleotides match TRBD1. The germline CDR1 and CDR2 sequences are SGHRS and YFSETQ. Unmatched junction bases numbered 10, after V lost 5 bases and J lost 4 bases. The CDR3 runs to 16 residues. The CDR3 DNA reads TGCGCCAGCAGAGGACAGGGGGCGCGTTTCGGCACTGAAGCTTTCTTT. Its translation is CASRGQGARFGTEAFF.

This clone was seen just once. The V gene is TRBV5-1, the J gene TRBJ2-1, with D perhaps matching TRBD1 or TRBD2 (5 bases each). The CDR3 spans 15 residues. The V end lost 0 bases, the J end lost 8 bases, and 15 bases lay between the germline ends. Germline values: CDR1 SGHRS, CDR2 YFSETQ. The CDR3 region is CASSLAALRGDEQFF. CDR3 bases: TGCGCCAGCAGCTTGGCGGCCCTCCGGGGCGATGAGCAGTTCTTC.

The J gene is TRBJ2-5, the V gene TRBV5-4, with a tentative D call TRBD2 (6 bases). Germline loops: CDR1 SGHNT, CDR2 YYREEE (reference sequence). Trimming took 0 bases from V and 2 from J, leaving 11 bases between them. The CDR3 consists of 15 residues. The CDR3 loop is CASSLEGGRQETQYF. CDR3 sequence (DNA): TGTGCCAGCAGCTTGGAGGGAGGTAGGCAAGAGACCCAGTACTTC.

This sequence joins TRBV12-5 and TRBJ2-3; D may be TRBD2 (5 bases). Trimming removed 1 base at V and 0 bases at J, with 14 bases between. Germline lookup yields CDR1 LGHNT and CDR2 FRNRAP. This CDR3 comprises 17 residues. The CDR3 coding sequence is TGTGCTAGTGGTTTGGGGGTCGGGGAACCTAGCACAGATACGCAGTATTTT. Protein: CASGLGVGEPSTDTQYF.

In its sample, this clone was seen many times. Other DNA sequences in the sample encode the same CDR3. This chain uses TRBV9 with TRBJ2-7; 7 bases are a match to TRBD2. The CDR3 is made up of 15 amino acids. CDR1 is SGDLS and CDR2 is YYNGEE in the germline V gene. J was trimmed by 0 bases and V by 2 bases; bases with no gene match: 5. Written as DNA, the CDR3 is TGTGCCAGCAGCGTGCAGGGAGGGCCCTCCTACGAGCAGTACTTC. Residues: CASSVQGGPSYEQYF.

This chain joins TRBV19 and TRBJ2-1, with 7 bases lining up with TRBD1. Germline assignment: CDR1 LNHDA and CDR2 SQIVND (reference sequence). This CDR3 comprises 14 residues. J lost 1 base, V lost 6 bases, and 3 bases had no gene match. CDR3 coding DNA: TGTGCCAGTAGCAACAGGGGTTCCTACAATGAGCAGTTCTTC. Translated: CASSNRGSYNEQFF.

The gene calls are TRBV7-3 and TRBJ2-1; no definite D call. The germline CDR1 and CDR2 sequences are SGHTA and FQGTGA. The CDR3 has 13 amino acids. V lost 5 bases, J lost 3 bases, and 8 bases lay in between. The CDR3 protein is CASSRLDYNEQFF. CDR3 coding DNA: TGTGCCAGCAGCCGTCTCGACTACAATGAGCAGTTCTTC.